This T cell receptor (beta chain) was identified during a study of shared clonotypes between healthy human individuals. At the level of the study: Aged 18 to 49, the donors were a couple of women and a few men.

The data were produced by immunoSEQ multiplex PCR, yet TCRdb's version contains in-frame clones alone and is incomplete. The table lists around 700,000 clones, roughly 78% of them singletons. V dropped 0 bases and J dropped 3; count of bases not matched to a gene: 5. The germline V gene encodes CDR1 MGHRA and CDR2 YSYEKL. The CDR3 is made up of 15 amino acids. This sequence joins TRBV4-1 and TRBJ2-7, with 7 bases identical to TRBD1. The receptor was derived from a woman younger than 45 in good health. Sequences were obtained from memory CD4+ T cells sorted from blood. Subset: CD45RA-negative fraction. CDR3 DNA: TGCGCCAGCAGCCAAGATCCGGGACAGAGCTACGAGCAGTACTTC. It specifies CASSQDPGQSYEQYF.